This TCR beta chain is from a study of blood T cell repertoires in COVID-19 (dated by TCRdb to 2019 to 2021). Study-level background: Samples from collaborators originated in the United States, Italy and Spain and spanned both the acute and convalescent phases of COVID-19. Where HLA class I and class II types were available, the types were taken from metadata supplied by the sample provider, not from assay-based typing. Sample metadata almost always included a de-identified subject ID, COVID-19 status, age in years and sex. The repertoires were made available in a free public database intended to serve as a resource for research on the immune response to SARS-CoV-2. The samples were drawn from two sources: the first 160 participants of the ongoing ImmuneRACE study, and 1,254 subjects contributed by 6 global collaborators. The material from the prospective study consisted of cDNA or gDNA derived from T cells, B-cell-depleted T cells, or PBMCs. Deeply sampled blood TCRbeta repertoires from subjects exposed to, actively infected with, or recovered from COVID-19 were included in the dataset. Study-wide findings and limitations: The amount of clinical and demographic metadata varied by source and participant and was provided uncurated.

V is cut by 0 bases and J by 8 bases, and the space between the germline ends is 5 bases. The CDR3 measures 13 amino acids from cysteine to phenylalanine. The retained sequence is limited to the CDR3, 39 bases, with the frame set at the first base. CDR1 LGHNA and CDR2 YNFKEQ are derived from the germline V gene. In Seattle, one collaborating source enrolled patients while the infection was active and tracked those patients longitudinally over the course of disease. Whole blood was collected in K2EDTA tubes by collaborating institutions according to the institutions' own protocols. For TCRbeta analysis, collaborator samples were shipped as frozen whole blood, as isolated PBMCs, or as DNA extracted from either sample type. Note on this clone: What antigen it recognizes has not been identified. No base quality information exists; no much larger clone differs at one position.

TCRbeta CDR3 regions were amplified from genomic DNA using the immunoSEQ Assay, a bias-controlled multiplex PCR. Regarding the original processing steps: The number of nucleated cells in each sample was estimated from the amplification of reference gene primers within the assay. To quantify the absolute abundance of each unique TCRbeta CDR3 rearrangement, sequence reads were collapsed and filtered. Productive Simpson clonality was computed per sample as the square root of Simpson's diversity index over productive rearrangements. TCRdb holds this immuneACCESS table with in-frame rearrangements only. Some clones are missing; in checked studies, unresolved V genes explain under half, and the rest has no known cause. V and J calls and clone size follow that table, whereas D and trimming were derived from the DNA. The sample has a few hundred thousand clones on record, around 89% of them singletons. Clones ranked in the top ten supply approximately 3% of the sample.

The receptor comes from a woman in her thirties with COVID-19, enrolled during active disease. In this chain, TRBV4-2 is recombined with TRBJ1-6; confidence is insufficient to name the D gene. The material sequenced was peripheral blood. The nucleotides read TGTGCCAGCAGCCAAGATAGCCATTCACCCCTCCACTTT. This gives the protein CASSQDSHSPLHF.